The present entry profiles one TCR beta chain with its context. CDR3 length: 15 residues. After removal of 3 bases from V and 3 bases from J, the junction contained 9 bases not matched to a gene. The germline CDR1 and CDR2 sequences are SGHKS and YYEKEE (reference sequence). Clones were sequenced by immunoSEQ multiplex PCR, and TCRdb holds only the in-frame ones, with some missing. There are a few hundred thousand clones in the sample; roughly 89% occur only once, and under 3% lies in the top ten. This specimen belongs to a study of blood T cell repertoires in COVID-19. Enrolled through a virtual design, the participants were between about 18 and 100 years of age and came from some 26 US areas. Assignments of participants to cohorts depended upon their own reported clinical history. The study recruited exposed participants who had met a COVID-19 case within 2 weeks before entry.

The specimen sequenced was PBMCs or T cells enriched from blood (not recorded which). The clonotype was recovered from a woman aged 50 to 60 who had been exposed to COVID-19. V is TRBV5-5 and J is TRBJ2-7; TRBD1 matches at 7 bases. CDR3: CASSSVGGQNYEQYF. Written as DNA, the CDR3 is TGTGCCAGCAGCTCGGTAGGGGGACAGAACTACGAGCAGTACTTC.